These T cell receptor beta chains were read from a single sample in a study of blood T cell repertoires in COVID-19. Repertoires were generated with immunoSEQ multiplex PCR, while TCRdb's copy carries only in-frame clones and drops some. This sample yields 350,000 to 400,000 clones, of which 80% to 95% are seen a single time; over 0.7% belongs to the top ten. The sequencing input was PBMCs or T cells enriched from blood (not recorded which). These receptors were obtained from a woman between 40 and 55 years old who had been exposed to COVID-19. Each CDR3 is given with its conserved first and last residue. A D gene is named only where the DNA matches it firmly. Expanded clones get a size class; other rows say once, few or many, or leave the size out.

CDR3aa: CASSLGMTGSYGYTF
CDR3nt: TGTGCCAGCAGCTTAGGGATGACAGGGAGCTATGGCTACACCTTC
v_gene: TRBV7-2
j_gene: TRBJ1-2
abundance: -
d_gene: TRBD1

CDR3aa: CASSNPTGVTGNTIYF
CDR3nt: TGTGCCAGTAGTAACCCGACAGGGGTCACTGGAAACACCATATATTTT
v_gene: TRBV19
j_gene: TRBJ1-3
abundance: -
d_gene: TRBD1

CDR3aa: CASSKSLAGVNEQFF
CDR3nt: TGTGCCAGCAGTAAGTCCCTAGCGGGAGTAAATGAGCAGTTCTTC
v_gene: TRBV7-3
j_gene: TRBJ2-1
abundance: -
d_gene: TRBD2

CDR3aa: CSASAGQGNIQYF
CDR3nt: TGCAGTGCTAGTGCGGGACAGGGCAACATTCAGTACTTC
v_gene: TRBV20-1
j_gene: TRBJ2-4
abundance: -
d_gene: TRBD1

CDR3aa: CASSTRRTGDGSYGYTF
CDR3nt: TGTGCCAGTAGTACCAGACGGACCGGCGATGGGAGCTATGGCTACACCTTC
v_gene: TRBV19
j_gene: TRBJ1-2
abundance: -
d_gene: -

CDR3aa: CASSLKGENTEAFF
CDR3nt: TGTGCCAGCAGCTTAAAAGGGGAGAACACTGAAGCTTTCTTT
v_gene: TRBV7-9
j_gene: TRBJ1-1
abundance: -
d_gene: -

CDR3aa: CAWGRWETQYF
CDR3nt: TGTGCCTGGGGTCGGTGGGAGACCCAGTACTTC
v_gene: TRBV30
j_gene: TRBJ2-5
abundance: -
d_gene: -

CDR3aa: CASSVGQTGQPQHF
CDR3nt: TGTGCCAGCAGCGTAGGCCAGACGGGTCAGCCCCAGCATTTT
v_gene: TRBV9
j_gene: TRBJ1-5
abundance: once
d_gene: -

CDR3aa: CASSLNREPNYGYTF
CDR3nt: TGTGCCAGCAGCTTAAACAGGGAGCCTAACTATGGCTACACCTTC
v_gene: TRBV7-8
j_gene: TRBJ1-2
abundance: -
d_gene: -

CDR3aa: CAIRPGQEIYGYTF
CDR3nt: TGTGCCATCAGGCCGGGACAGGAGATATATGGCTACACCTTC
v_gene: TRBV10-3
j_gene: TRBJ1-2
abundance: -
d_gene: TRBD1

CDR3aa: CASSYSNRYGYTF
CDR3nt: TGTGCCAGCAGTTACTCGAACAGATATGGCTACACCTTC
v_gene: TRBV6-5
j_gene: TRBJ1-2
abundance: -
d_gene: -

CDR3aa: CASSRQRNYGYTF
CDR3nt: TGTGCCAGCAGTCGACAGCGAAACTATGGCTACACCTTC
v_gene: TRBV12-3/TRBV12-4
j_gene: TRBJ1-2
abundance: -
d_gene: -

CDR3aa: CASTGQGIALYGYTF
CDR3nt: TGTGCCAGCACGGGACAGGGTATTGCACTCTATGGCTACACCTTC
v_gene: TRBV2
j_gene: TRBJ1-2
abundance: -
d_gene: TRBD1

CDR3aa: CAGLAAGYNEQFF
CDR3nt: TGTGCCGGCCTAGCGGCGGGCTACAATGAGCAGTTCTTC
v_gene: TRBV6-4
j_gene: TRBJ2-1
abundance: -
d_gene: TRBD2

CDR3aa: CASSQGTGGFGYTF
CDR3nt: TGTGCCAGCTCCCAGGGGACAGGGGGTTTTGGCTACACCTTC
v_gene: TRBV18
j_gene: TRBJ1-2
abundance: -
d_gene: TRBD1

CDR3aa: CASSLKGKGWGGTEAFF
CDR3nt: TGTGCCAGCAGTTTAAAGGGGAAAGGGTGGGGTGGCACTGAAGCTTTCTTT
v_gene: TRBV27
j_gene: TRBJ1-1
abundance: -
d_gene: -

CDR3aa: CASSPPWSRQGAGGNTIYF
CDR3nt: TGTGCCAGCTCACCACCTTGGTCTCGTCAGGGGGCAGGAGGAAACACCATATATTTT
v_gene: TRBV18
j_gene: TRBJ1-3
abundance: few
d_gene: TRBD1

CDR3aa: CASRSIWNTEAFF
CDR3nt: TGTGCCAGCAGGTCAATTTGGAACACTGAAGCTTTCTTT
v_gene: TRBV6-5
j_gene: TRBJ1-1
abundance: once
d_gene: -

CDR3aa: CASSFRVTGQGYEQYF
CDR3nt: TGCGCCAGCAGCTTCCGGGTTACGGGACAGGGTTACGAGCAGTACTTC
v_gene: TRBV4-1
j_gene: TRBJ2-7
abundance: -
d_gene: TRBD1

CDR3aa: CASSQAGTSGSYNEQFF
CDR3nt: TGCGCCAGCAGCCAAGCCGGGACTAGCGGTTCCTACAATGAGCAGTTCTTC
v_gene: TRBV4-1
j_gene: TRBJ2-1
abundance: once
d_gene: TRBD2

CDR3aa: CASSLGPDRSNQPQHF
CDR3nt: TGTGCCAGCAGCTTGGGTCCTGACAGGAGCAATCAGCCCCAGCATTTT
v_gene: TRBV5-8
j_gene: TRBJ1-5
abundance: -
d_gene: -

CDR3aa: CATSETARSWTQYF
CDR3nt: TGTGCCACCAGTGAGACGGCCAGGTCGTGGACCCAGTACTTC
v_gene: TRBV24-1
j_gene: TRBJ2-5
abundance: -
d_gene: -

CDR3aa: CASETVSNQPQHF
CDR3nt: TGTGCCAGCGAGACAGTTAGCAATCAGCCCCAGCATTTT
v_gene: TRBV6-5
j_gene: TRBJ1-5
abundance: few
d_gene: -

CDR3aa: CASSLQSGRGYEQYF
CDR3nt: TGTGCTAGCAGCTTACAGAGCGGCCGGGGTTACGAGCAGTACTTC
v_gene: TRBV7-7
j_gene: TRBJ2-7
abundance: few
d_gene: -

CDR3aa: CASSPVYPGGGYGYTF
CDR3nt: TGCGCCAGCAGTCCTGTCTACCCGGGGGGCGGGTATGGCTACACCTTC
v_gene: TRBV4-1
j_gene: TRBJ1-2
abundance: -
d_gene: -

CDR3aa: CASSLLNLGQATNYGYTF
CDR3nt: TGTGCCAGCTCACTACTGAACCTCGGACAGGCGACTAACTATGGCTACACCTTC
v_gene: TRBV18
j_gene: TRBJ1-2
abundance: -
d_gene: TRBD1

CDR3aa: CASSGRGLNTEAFF
CDR3nt: TGCGCCAGCAGCGGCAGGGGTTTGAACACTGAAGCTTTCTTT
v_gene: TRBV5-1
j_gene: TRBJ1-1
abundance: -
d_gene: -

CDR3aa: CASSDHRVAYEQYF
CDR3nt: TGTGCCAGCAGTGACCACAGGGTCGCCTACGAGCAGTACTTC
v_gene: TRBV6-1
j_gene: TRBJ2-7
abundance: -
d_gene: -

CDR3aa: CAWTLGDLNYGYTF
CDR3nt: TGTGCCTGGACCCTGGGGGACTTGAACTATGGCTACACCTTC
v_gene: TRBV30
j_gene: TRBJ1-2
abundance: few
d_gene: -

CDR3aa: CASSLVGPSTDTQYF
CDR3nt: TGCGCCAGCAGCTTGGTCGGTCCGAGCACAGATACGCAGTATTTT
v_gene: TRBV5-1
j_gene: TRBJ2-3
abundance: -
d_gene: -

CDR3aa: CASSINTGTSGRTNEQFF
CDR3nt: TGTGCCAGTAGTATAAACACCGGGACTAGCGGGAGGACCAATGAGCAGTTCTTC
v_gene: TRBV19
j_gene: TRBJ2-1
abundance: -
d_gene: TRBD2

CDR3aa: CASSLPGSYNEQFF
CDR3nt: TGTGCCAGCAGCTTGCCCGGGTCCTACAATGAGCAGTTCTTC
v_gene: TRBV5-4
j_gene: TRBJ2-1
abundance: -
d_gene: -

CDR3aa: CASSLAGGRTEQFF
CDR3nt: TGTGCCAGCAGCTTAGCGGGAGGGAGAACTGAGCAGTTCTTC
v_gene: TRBV7-2
j_gene: TRBJ2-1
abundance: -
d_gene: TRBD2

CDR3aa: CASSPDPHGGDEKLFF
CDR3nt: TGCGCCAGCAGCCCCGACCCACATGGAGGTGATGAAAAACTGTTTTTT
v_gene: TRBV5-1
j_gene: TRBJ1-4
abundance: few
d_gene: -

CDR3aa: CASGITGRTSGNTIYF
CDR3nt: TGTGCCAGCGGCATAACAGGGCGTACTTCTGGAAACACCATATATTTT
v_gene: TRBV7-6
j_gene: TRBJ1-3
abundance: -
d_gene: -

CDR3aa: CASSYSAGHLIDEQFF
CDR3nt: TGTGCCAGCAGTTACTCCGCCGGACACCTGATCGATGAGCAGTTCTTC
v_gene: TRBV6-5
j_gene: TRBJ2-1
abundance: -
d_gene: -

CDR3aa: CASSLQTGGDSPLHF
CDR3nt: TGTGCCAGCAGCTTGCAGACAGGGGGGGATTCACCCCTCCACTTT
v_gene: TRBV5-4
j_gene: TRBJ1-6
abundance: -
d_gene: TRBD1

CDR3aa: CASGAGANYGYTF
CDR3nt: TGTGCCAGCGGCGCAGGGGCTAACTATGGCTACACCTTC
v_gene: TRBV25-1
j_gene: TRBJ1-2
abundance: -
d_gene: -

CDR3aa: CASSPYLGSEQFF
CDR3nt: TGTGCCAGCAGCCCCTATCTAGGCTCTGAGCAGTTCTTC
v_gene: TRBV7-3
j_gene: TRBJ2-1
abundance: -
d_gene: -

CDR3aa: CASGLAGGQGETQYF
CDR3nt: TGTGCCAGTGGACTAGCGGGGGGGCAGGGGGAGACCCAGTACTTC
v_gene: TRBV6-5
j_gene: TRBJ2-5
abundance: -
d_gene: TRBD2

CDR3aa: CATSRDSGNNEKLFF
CDR3nt: TGTGCCACCAGCAGAGATTCCGGGAATAATGAAAAACTGTTTTTT
v_gene: TRBV15
j_gene: TRBJ1-4
abundance: -
d_gene: -

CDR3aa: CASSLGQGIYGYTF
CDR3nt: TGTGCCAGCAGCTTGGGGCAGGGAATCTATGGCTACACCTTC
v_gene: TRBV7-2
j_gene: TRBJ1-2
abundance: -
d_gene: -

CDR3aa: CASSFQGYMNTEAFF
CDR3nt: TGTGCCAGCTCATTCCAGGGGTATATGAACACTGAAGCTTTCTTT
v_gene: TRBV18
j_gene: TRBJ1-1
abundance: -
d_gene: -

CDR3aa: CAPLAGRTEAFF
CDR3nt: TGTGCCCCCCTGGCAGGGCGCACTGAAGCTTTCTTT
v_gene: TRBV10-3
j_gene: TRBJ1-1
abundance: -
d_gene: -

CDR3aa: CATSRDLGSYGYTF
CDR3nt: TGTGCCACCAGCAGAGATCTGGGGAGCTATGGCTACACCTTC
v_gene: TRBV15
j_gene: TRBJ1-2
abundance: -
d_gene: -

CDR3aa: CASSPSPGGVDNEQFF
CDR3nt: TGTGCCAGCAGCCCCTCACCGGGCGGGGTGGACAATGAGCAGTTCTTC
v_gene: TRBV7-9
j_gene: TRBJ2-1
abundance: -
d_gene: -

CDR3aa: CASRARQGARETQYF
CDR3nt: TGTGCCAGCAGAGCTCGACAGGGGGCGCGGGAGACCCAGTACTTC
v_gene: TRBV7-8
j_gene: TRBJ2-5
abundance: -
d_gene: TRBD1

CDR3aa: CATAAQGNTGELFF
CDR3nt: TGTGCCACGGCGGCACAGGGGAACACCGGGGAGCTGTTTTTT
v_gene: TRBV24-1
j_gene: TRBJ2-2
abundance: -
d_gene: -